These 28 T cell receptor beta chains share one sample of origin, sequenced in a study of T cells after yellow fever vaccination. TCRdb independently ran MiXCR on the 5' RACE reads; one entry per CDR3 protein. The sample records 310,000 or so distinct CDR3 sequences, 6.8% being singletons. Source: PBMCs, taken around 45 days after the first yellow fever vaccination. These receptors all stem from a man aged 18-30 years who received the YFV17D yellow fever vaccine.

This clonotype was observed many times. V usage is TRBV7-9 and J usage is TRBJ2-3; D not certain. Germline V gene data show CDR1 as SEHNR and CDR2 as FQNEAQ (reference sequence). V lost 8 bases and J 0 bases, leaving 12 bases between the germline ends. This CDR3 is built from 14 residues. CDR3 amino acids: CASRVFLSTDTQYF. The CDR3 coding sequence is TGTGCCAGCCGGGTTTTCCTTAGCACAGATACGCAGTATTTT.

J is TRBJ2-4 and V is TRBV7-2; 11 nucleotides line up with TRBD1. J gave up 7 bases and V 0 bases, and 2 bases lay outside the gene matches. The CDR3 consists of 15 residues. From germline, CDR1 is SGHTA and CDR2 FQGNSA. CDR3 loop: CASSLAGTGGNIQYF. CDR3 DNA sequence: TGTGCCAGCAGCTTAGCTGGGACAGGGGGGAACATTCAGTACTTC.

The gene calls are TRBV19 and TRBJ1-5; TRBD1 might be the D (5 bases). From germline, CDR1 is LNHDA and CDR2 SQIVND (reference sequence). The CDR3 runs to 14 residues. The germline V and J ends were trimmed by 6 bases and 1 base, with 10 bases remaining between them. CDR3 protein: CASRRQRSNQPQHF. DNA of the CDR3: TGTGCCAGTAGGAGACAGCGGAGCAATCAGCCCCAGCATTTT.

A note on this clonotype: Possible read error: a much larger clone is one base away. V gene TRBV4-3 combines with J gene TRBJ2-7, with D perhaps TRBD1 or TRBD2 (6 bases each). Germline V gene lookup returns CDR1 LGHNA and CDR2 YSLEER. The CDR3 covers 13 residues. The DNA of the CDR3 is TGCGGCAGCAGCCAAGAGGGGGGCTACGAGCAGTACTTC. Amino acid sequence: CGSSQEGGYEQYF.

This clonotype has just a few counts. The genes are TRBV28 and TRBJ2-7, with 12 bases identical to TRBD1. This CDR3 has 16 residues. V lost 5 bases, J lost 7 bases, and 12 bases stayed unmatched. Germline V gene data show CDR1 as MDHEN and CDR2 as SYDVKM. CDR3 coding DNA: TGTGCCAGCAGTATACAAACCGGGACAGGGGGCGAGGAGCAGTACGTC. The encoded protein is CASSIQTGTGGEEQYV.

This chain links TRBV9 with TRBJ2-2; the match to TRBD1 covers 8 bases. Unmatched junction bases numbered 9, after V lost 4 bases and J lost 1 base. Per germline, CDR1 SGDLS and CDR2 YYNGEE. The CDR3 extends over 17 amino acids. CDR3 DNA: TGTGCCAGCAGCAACTTAGCAGGGACAGGGAACACCGGGGAGCTGTTTTTT. Translating it yields CASSNLAGTGNTGELFF.

This clonotype was seen a handful of times. The chain carries TRBV6-5 and TRBJ2-1; TRBD1 matches 8 bases. The germline V gene has CDR1 MNHEY and CDR2 SVGAGI. This CDR3 is 18 amino acids long. Trimming at V came to 0 bases and at J to 14 bases, leaving 21 bases not matched to a gene. The CDR3 DNA reads TGTGCCAGCAGTTACTCGACAAATTGGCAGGGGGCTGGATTTTGGGAGTTCTTC. Residues: CASSYSTNWQGAGFWEFF.

In this sample, this clonotype turned up a few times. V gene TRBV6-2 or TRBV6-3 combines with J gene TRBJ2-5, with TRBD2 identical over 15 bases. Germline V gives CDR1 MNHEY, CDR2 SVGEGT. V was pared by 4 bases and J by 4 bases, with 1 base of the junction left unmatched. The CDR3 runs to 15 residues. The CDR3 spells CASSWTSGGAETQYF. The CDR3 DNA reads as TGTGCCAGCAGTTGGACTAGCGGGGGGGCAGAGACCCAGTACTTC.

This clonotype was found a few times. The V and J genes are TRBV4-3 and TRBJ2-3; TRBD1 agrees at 7 bases. Germline lookup yields CDR1 LGHNA and CDR2 YSLEER. The CDR3 extends over 18 amino acids. V was pared by 1 base and J by 4 bases, with 14 bases of the junction left unmatched. CDR3 sequence reads: CASSQGMRRQGSPDTQYF. CDR3 sequence (DNA): TGCGCCAGCAGCCAAGGCATGAGAAGACAGGGCAGTCCAGATACGCAGTATTTT.

This clonotype was picked up many times. J is TRBJ2-1 and V is TRBV7-6; D is possibly TRBD1 (5 bases). The CDR3 has 13 residues. Trimming took off 0 bases at V and 5 bases at J, with 5 bases between the two ends. The germline gives CDR1 SGHVS, CDR2 FNYEAQ. CDR3 region: CASSLAGDNEQFF. The CDR3 DNA reads as TGTGCCAGCAGCTTAGCAGGGGACAATGAGCAGTTCTTC.

The V call is TRBV20-1, the J call TRBJ2-1; D is perhaps TRBD1 (5 bases). The CDR3 runs 14 residues. The ends were cut back, 0 bases at V and 10 bases at J, with 16 bases in the middle. Per germline, CDR1 DFQATT and CDR2 SNEGSKA (reference sequence). CDR3 sequence reads: CSARDRTIRGEQFF. In DNA form, the CDR3 reads TGCAGTGCTAGAGATCGTACTATAAGGGGAGAGCAGTTCTTC.

Ten or more counts support this clonotype. CDR3 sequence: CASSLAQGAYEQYF. Written as DNA, the CDR3 is TGCGCCAGCAGCTTGGCACAGGGGGCCTACGAGCAGTACTTC. The chain joins TRBV5-1 to TRBJ2-7, with TRBD1 identical over 8 bases. Germline V gene lookup returns CDR1 SGHRS and CDR2 YFSETQ. The CDR3 contains 14 residues. J gave up 2 bases and V 0 bases, and 1 base lay outside the gene matches.

This clonotype was detected many times. The rearrangement uses TRBV19 and TRBJ1-2; D uncertain. V was shortened by 7 bases and J by 7 bases, with 7 bases between the two germline ends. Per germline, CDR1 LNHDA and CDR2 SQIVND (reference sequence). The CDR3 is 10 amino acids. The CDR3 DNA follows: TGTGCCAGTAAGGGAGGTGGCTACACCTTC. Protein sequence: CASKGGGYTF.

In this sample, this clonotype turned up a few times. The V call is TRBV4-2, the J call TRBJ1-2; D is undetermined. Germline V lookup: CDR1 LGHNA, CDR2 YNFKEQ. V was trimmed by 0 bases and J by 0 bases, leaving 8 bases between them. The CDR3 runs to 15 residues. The chain's CDR3 is CASSQDGQTNYGYTF. The CDR3 coding sequence is TGTGCCAGCAGCCAAGATGGGCAAACTAACTATGGCTACACCTTC.

This clonotype came up many times. This chain uses TRBV11-1 with TRBJ2-7; TRBD1 matches at 10 bases. The ends lost 6 bases at V and 2 bases at J; junction bases unmatched: 7. Germline CDR1 SGHAT, CDR2 FQDESV (reference sequence). This CDR3 comprises 15 residues. CDR3 in DNA: TGTGCCAGCAGGGGCAGACAGGGGGCCGCCTACGAGCAGTACTTC. This codes for CASRGRQGAAYEQYF. Full variable domain (missing parts from reference TRBV11-1 and TRBJ2-7): EAEVAQSPRYKITEKSQAVAFWCDPISGHATLYWYRQILGQGPELLVQFQDESVVDDSQLPKDRFSAERLKGVDSTLKIQPAELGDSAMYLCASRGRQGAAYEQYFGPGTRLTVT.

In its sample, this clonotype was seen a few times. The rearrangement joins TRBV7-3 to TRBJ2-5; possible D gene TRBD1, 5 bases. V lost 1 base and J lost 5, with 11 bases in between. CDR1 and CDR2 from the germline V gene are SGHTA and FQGTGA. CDR3 length: 14 residues. This CDR3 reads CASSLIPGWETQYF. The CDR3 bases are TGTGCCAGCAGCTTAATTCCAGGGTGGGAGACCCAGTACTTC. The whole variable domain, filled in from reference TRBV7-3 and TRBJ2-5, reads GAGVSQTPSNKVTEKGKYVELRCDPISGHTALYWYRQSLGQGPEFLIYFQGTGAADDSGLPNDRFFAVRPEGSVSTLKIQRTERGDSAVYLCASSLIPGWETQYFGPGTRLLVL.

The rearrangement links TRBV11-3 to TRBJ2-3, with TRBD2 identical over 8 bases. Losses at the gene ends were 1 base for V and 4 bases for J; bases not matched to a gene: 10. Per germline, CDR1 SGHNT and CDR2 YENEEA. CDR3 length: 17 amino acids. DNA of the CDR3: TGTGCCAGCAGCTTAGCGGGGGGGCCCTTCGGAGCAGATACGCAGTATTTT. It translates to CASSLAGGPFGADTQYF.

This clonotype has more than one count but fewer than ten. V gene TRBV9 combines with J gene TRBJ1-4; 8 bases map to TRBD1. Germline V gives CDR1 SGDLS, CDR2 YYNGEE. The CDR3 runs 15 residues. The J segment lost 4 bases and the V segment lost 2 bases, leaving 4 bases of the junction unmatched. The CDR3 DNA sequence: TGTGCCAGCAGCGTCAGGGGGCTTGTTAATGAAAAACTGTTTTTT. Translated, it gives CASSVRGLVNEKLFF.

J is TRBJ2-7 and V is TRBV4-1, with D perhaps TRBD1 (5 bases). Germline lookup yields CDR1 MGHRA and CDR2 YSYEKL. The CDR3 loop spans 18 amino acids. With 0 bases removed from V and 0 bases from J, the gap between germline ends came to 18 bases. CDR3: CASSQDTGWVEASYEQYF. In nucleotides, the CDR3 is TGCGCCAGCAGCCAAGATACAGGATGGGTCGAAGCCTCCTACGAGCAGTACTTC.

Turning to this clonotype: A much larger clone lies one base from this, so it may be a read error. The rearrangement uses TRBV7-9 and TRBJ2-7; D gene ambiguous. Looked up from germline, CDR1 is SEHNR and CDR2 is FQNEAQ (reference sequence). This CDR3 is 12 amino acids long. DNA of the CDR3: TGTGCCAGAAGCTTAGGGCGGAACGAGCAGTACGTC. Protein: CARSLGRNEQYV.

The CDR3 sequence is CATNPGESTDTQYF. The CDR3 DNA reads as TGTGCCACAAATCCGGGGGAAAGCACAGATACGCAGTATTTT. The chain uses TRBV12-3 or TRBV12-4 and TRBJ2-3; perhaps TRBD2 as D (6 bases). The CDR3 runs to 14 residues. Trimming shortened V by 10 bases and J by 0 bases, and 14 bases separated the two germline ends.

This clonotype has just a few counts. The chain combines TRBV12-3 or TRBV12-4 with TRBJ1-1; D may be TRBD1 (5 bases). This CDR3 spans 13 amino acids. V was trimmed by 3 bases and J by 4 bases, leaving 9 bases between them. DNA of the CDR3: TGTGCCAGCAGTTTGGGGGTTTTCACTGAAGCTTTCTTT. Its protein product is CASSLGVFTEAFF.

This chain links TRBV20-1 with TRBJ1-5; D uncertain. Germline V lookup: CDR1 DFQATT, CDR2 SNEGSKA (reference sequence). The CDR3 extends over 15 amino acids. The germline V and J ends were trimmed by 6 bases and 3 bases, with 18 bases remaining between them. DNA of the CDR3: TGCAGTGCCAAGAGCGTGCGAGGGAACAATCAGCCCCAGCATTTT. Translating it yields CSAKSVRGNNQPQHF.

The chain has TRBV20-1 and TRBJ2-4; D unresolved. CDR3 length: 11 residues. Trimming removed 0 bases at V and 4 bases at J, with 1 base between. Germline CDR1 is DFQATT and CDR2 is SNEGSKA (reference sequence). The CDR3 sequence: CSAREKNIQYF. In DNA form, the CDR3 reads TGCAGTGCTAGAGAGAAAAACATTCAGTACTTC.

This clonotype was seen at least ten times. V usage is TRBV21-1 and J usage is TRBJ2-7; the table's D call, TRBD1, has no DNA check behind it. TRBV21-1 is flagged as a pseudogene. The CDR3 is made up of 13 amino acids. CDR3 bases: TGTGCCAGCAGCAACGGGCGTTCCTACGAGCAGTACTTC. As protein: CASSNGRSYEQYF.

This clonotype was seen more than once but under ten times. The rearrangement uses TRBV15 and TRBJ2-7; D is undetermined. This CDR3 is built from 12 residues. The V end was cut by 0 bases, the J end by 9 bases, with 9 bases between. The V gene's germline CDR1 is LNHNV and CDR2 YYDKDF (reference sequence). Here the CDR3 reads CATSRDTSAQYF. For the CDR3, the DNA is TGTGCCACCAGCAGAGATACGTCCGCGCAGTACTTC.

V gene TRBV6-5 combines with J gene TRBJ2-3, with TRBD1 matching over 8 bases. The ends lost 5 bases at V and 2 bases at J; junction bases unmatched: 6. CDR3 length equals 15 residues. Germline V gene sequence: CDR1 MNHEY, CDR2 SVGAGI. For the CDR3, the DNA is TGTGCCAGCAGTCTACAGGGGGTCCACACAGATACGCAGTATTTT. Residues: CASSLQGVHTDTQYF.

The V gene is TRBV7-9, the J gene TRBJ1-2; no clear D. Germline-derived CDR1 and CDR2 are SEHNR and FQNEAQ (reference sequence). Trimming removed 5 bases from V and 0 bases from J, with 10 bases in between. This CDR3 is 14 amino acids long. The CDR3 coding sequence is TGTGCCAGCAGCATCAGGCAATCTAACTATGGCTACACCTTC. It codes for CASSIRQSNYGYTF.